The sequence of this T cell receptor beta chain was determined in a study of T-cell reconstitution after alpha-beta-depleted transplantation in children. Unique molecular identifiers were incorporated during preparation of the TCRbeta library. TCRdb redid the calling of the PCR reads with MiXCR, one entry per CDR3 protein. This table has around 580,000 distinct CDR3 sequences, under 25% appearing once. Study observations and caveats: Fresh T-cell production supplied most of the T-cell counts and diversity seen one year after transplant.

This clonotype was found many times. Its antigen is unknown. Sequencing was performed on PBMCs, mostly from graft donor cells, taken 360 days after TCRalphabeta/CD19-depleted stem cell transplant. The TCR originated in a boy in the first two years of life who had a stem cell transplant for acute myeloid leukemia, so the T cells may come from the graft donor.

CDR3 amino acids: CASSVQVANTGELFF. The DNA for the CDR3 is TGTGCCAGTAGTGTACAGGTTGCGAACACCGGGGAGCTGTTTTTT. This rearrangement joins TRBV19 to TRBJ2-2, with a possible D match to TRBD1 (5 bases). CDR1 and CDR2 (germline): LNHDA, SQIVND (reference sequence). The V end was cut by 5 bases, the J end by 0 bases, with 10 bases between. The CDR3 consists of 15 residues. Drawing the rest from reference TRBV19 and TRBJ2-2, the complete variable domain is DGGITQSPKYLFRKEGQNVTLSCEQNLNHDAMYWYRQDPGQGLRLIYYSQIVNDFQKGDIAEGYSVSREKKESFPLTVTSAQKNPTAFYLCASSVQVANTGELFFGEGSRLTVL.